Presented here are 17 T cell receptor beta chains from one specimen sequenced in a study of blood T cell repertoires in COVID-19. Produced via immunoSEQ multiplex PCR; TCRdb's table is partial and in-frame only. The sample lists fewer than 200,000 clones; more than 85% were seen once. The material sequenced was peripheral blood. These receptors originate from a man aged 35-49 years with active or convalescent COVID-19.

CDR3: CASVRTGTGELFF. DNA for the CDR3: TGTGCCAGCGTCCGAACAGGGACCGGGGAGCTGTTTTTT. The V gene is TRBV5-4, the J gene TRBJ2-2, with D tentatively TRBD1 (6 bases). CDR1 SGHNT and CDR2 YYREEE come from the germline V gene (reference sequence). The CDR3 is 13 amino acids. Deletions cut 7 bases from V and 5 bases from J, with 12 bases between.

CDR3 sequence: CASSEPAGQGKTNTIYF. The CDR3, as DNA: TGTGCCAGCAGTGAACCCGCCGGACAGGGGAAAACAAACACCATATATTTT. V gene TRBV6-1 combines with J gene TRBJ1-3, with 9 bases aligning to TRBD1. This CDR3 comprises 17 residues. The trim removed 2 bases at V and 6 bases at J, leaving 11 bases unmatched. The germline CDR1 and CDR2 sequences are MNHNS and SASEGT.

This chain links TRBV6-2 or TRBV6-3 with TRBJ1-4; D gene uncertain. The CDR3 spans 14 residues. Germline V gene data show CDR1 as MNHEY and CDR2 as SVGEGT. Trimming left V 5 bases short and J 5 bases short, with 12 bases between. The CDR3 region is CASSRLEGNEKLFF. In nucleotides, the CDR3 is TGTGCCAGCAGTAGACTCGAGGGCAATGAAAAACTGTTTTTT.

The chain is built from TRBV2 and TRBJ1-2, with D possibly TRBD1 on 6 matching bases. The germline CDR1 and CDR2 sequences are SNHLY and FYNNEI. The ends were cut back, 7 bases at V and 4 bases at J, with 16 bases in the middle. This CDR3 contains 14 residues. The CDR3 region is CASTRTVLSYGYTF. CDR3 nucleotides: TGTGCCAGCACTAGGACAGTCCTTAGCTATGGCTACACCTTC.

The chain employs TRBV10-3 and TRBJ1-3; D is unclear. Germline V gene sequence: CDR1 ENHRY, CDR2 SYGVKD. V shed 7 bases and J shed 0 bases, with 4 bases lying between them. The CDR3 consists of 12 residues. CDR3 protein: CAIIGSGNTIYF. The CDR3 DNA follows: TGTGCCATCATCGGCTCTGGAAACACCATATATTTT.

The gene calls are TRBV2 and TRBJ1-5; 8 bases align to TRBD1. The CDR3 is 17 residues long. Germline V lookup: CDR1 SNHLY, CDR2 FYNNEI. V lost 6 bases and J lost 1; bases outside the gene matches: 11. The CDR3 nucleotides are TGTGCCAGCAGGGGACAGGAAAGGTTTCCGAGCAATCAGCCCCAGCATTTT. Residues: CASRGQERFPSNQPQHF.

The rearrangement links TRBV29-1 to TRBJ1-2, with TRBD1 identical over 9 bases. CDR3 length: 13 residues. Germline V gene lookup returns CDR1 SQVTM and CDR2 ANQGSEA. The junction had 9 bases not matched to a gene; V was cut back by 6 bases and J by 7 bases. For the CDR3, the DNA is TGCAGCGTCGTGCTACAGGGGGCGGCTGGCTACACCTTC. This sequence encodes CSVVLQGAAGYTF.

This clone has more than one count but fewer than ten. V gene TRBV20-1 combines with J gene TRBJ2-1, with D tentatively TRBD2 (6 bases). This CDR3 contains 11 residues. V was cut by 5 bases and J by 6 bases, with 8 bases left in between. Looked up from germline, CDR1 is DFQATT and CDR2 is SNEGSKA (reference sequence). CDR3 coding DNA: TGCAGTGCTGGGGGGTCCAATGAGCAGTTCTTC. Its protein product is CSAGGSNEQFF.

V and J are TRBV29-1 and TRBJ1-2, with TRBD1 as a possible D gene (5 bases). This CDR3 region has 13 residues. Germline assignment: CDR1 SQVTM and CDR2 ANQGSEA. V was trimmed by 5 bases and J by 4 bases, leaving 14 bases between them. CDR3 region: CSVQTGGVYGYTF. The CDR3 coding sequence is TGCAGCGTTCAGACCGGGGGGGTCTATGGCTACACCTTC.

The chain has TRBV28 and TRBJ2-4, with D tentatively TRBD2 (6 bases). This CDR3 comprises 15 residues. Trimming cost V 7 bases and J 6 bases, with 19 bases left between them. CDR1 and CDR2 from the germline V gene are MDHEN and SYDVKM. The CDR3, as DNA: TGTGCCAGCACTGGGGGAGGCCTAGGCACAAACATTCAGTACTTC. Encoded protein: CASTGGGLGTNIQYF.

The chain is built from TRBV19 and TRBJ1-6, with 8 bases matching TRBD1. The CDR3 sequence is 12 residues long. V shed 6 bases and J 10 bases; nucleotides not matched to a gene: 2. Germline-derived CDR1 and CDR2 are LNHDA and SQIVND (reference sequence). Here the CDR3 reads CASRQGDSPLHF. DNA of the CDR3: TGTGCCAGTAGACAGGGGGACTCACCCCTCCACTTT.

The chain combines TRBV4-1 with TRBJ1-2; D remains unclear. Trimming took off 0 bases at V and 4 bases at J, with 12 bases between the two ends. The germline gives CDR1 MGHRA, CDR2 YSYEKL. The CDR3 is 15 residues long. DNA for the CDR3: TGCGCCAGCAGCCAAGAAACAGTGGGCGTCTATGGCTACACCTTC. The encoded protein is CASSQETVGVYGYTF.

V and J are TRBV3-1 (or the pseudogene TRBV3-2) and TRBJ1-2, with D uncertain. Trimming took off 6 bases at V and 8 bases at J, with 16 bases between the two ends. This CDR3 is built from 13 residues. Germline CDR1 is LGHDT and CDR2 is YNNKEL (reference sequence). CDR3 protein: CASSRTAPIGYTF. CDR3 nucleotide sequence: TGTGCCAGCAGTCGCACAGCCCCTATCGGCTACACCTTC.

CDR3 region: CASSLNSGDTGELFF. In DNA form, the CDR3 reads TGTGCCAGCAGCTTAAATTCCGGGGACACCGGGGAGCTGTTTTTT. The chain employs TRBV7-3 and TRBJ2-2; the D gene is possibly TRBD2 (5 bases). Deletions cut 1 base from V and 3 bases from J, with 9 bases between. Germline CDR1 reads SGHTA; CDR2 reads FQGTGA. The CDR3 extends over 15 amino acids.

The genes are TRBV5-1 and TRBJ1-1; TRBD1 aligns across 8 bases. Germline V gene sequence: CDR1 SGHRS, CDR2 YFSETQ. J lost 2 bases, V lost 6 bases, and 6 bases had no gene match. The CDR3 is 14 residues long. CDR3 in DNA: TGCGCCAGCAACTTTGGACAGGGAAACACTGAAGCTTTCTTT. Its protein product is CASNFGQGNTEAFF.

The V call is TRBV28, the J call TRBJ2-7; 7 nucleotides agree with TRBD1. With 3 bases clipped from V and 4 bases from J, the junction kept 6 bases outside the gene matches. The germline V gene encodes CDR1 MDHEN and CDR2 SYDVKM. The CDR3 extends over 14 amino acids. This chain's CDR3 is CASSFRGSPYEQYF. The CDR3 bases are TGTGCCAGCAGTTTCAGGGGGAGTCCGTACGAGCAGTACTTC. Using reference TRBV28 and TRBJ2-7 for the parts outside the CDR3, the full variable domain is DVKVTQSSRYLVKRTGEKVFLECVQDMDHENMFWYRQDPGLGLRLIYFSYDVKMKEKGDIPEGYSVSREKKERFSLILESASTNQTSMYLCASSFRGSPYEQYFGPGTRLTVT.

This sequence joins TRBV28 and TRBJ2-1, with TRBD2 matching 7 bases. Germline V gene sequence: CDR1 MDHEN, CDR2 SYDVKM. The CDR3 length is 16 residues. Losses at the gene ends were 1 base for V and 8 bases for J; bases not matched to a gene: 11. The CDR3 DNA reads TGTGCCAGCAGTTTATCCTCCGGCGGGGGTTCCGATGAGCAGTTCTTC. Its translation: CASSLSSGGGSDEQFF. Looking up the rest from reference TRBV28 and TRBJ2-1 gives the full variable domain: DVKVTQSSRYLVKRTGEKVFLECVQDMDHENMFWYRQDPGLGLRLIYFSYDVKMKEKGDIPEGYSVSREKKERFSLILESASTNQTSMYLCASSLSSGGGSDEQFFGPGTRLTVL.